Shown below are 30 T cell receptor beta chains from a single sample sequenced in a study of cytomegalovirus exposure and HLA in healthy donors. Amplification used 60 Vbeta primers and 13 Jbeta primers. Profiled with immunoSEQ multiplex PCR; TCRdb holds only in-frame clones, not every one. The table lists 55,000 to 80,000 clones, around 75% of them singletons. Input material: PBMCs. These receptors all stem from a woman between 35 and 50 years old in good health and CMV-seropositive.

The chain uses TRBV9 and TRBJ2-7; 8 bases fit TRBD2. There are 14 residues in the CDR3. V trimming: 7 bases; J trimming: 3 bases; junction bases outside the gene matches: 9. Germline CDR1 reads SGDLS; CDR2 reads YYNGEE. The CDR3 DNA follows: TGTGCCAGCGGACGCGGGGGGCGCCGCTACGAGCAGTACTTC. This gives the protein CASGRGGRRYEQYF.

The chain uses TRBV5-1 and TRBJ1-1; 7 bases fit TRBD1. The CDR3 totals 15 residues. CDR1 is SGHRS, CDR2 YFSETQ, per germline. V shed 4 bases, J shed 2 bases, and the junction held 8 bases outside the gene matches. The CDR3 sequence: CASSNGRQGNTEAFF. Written as DNA, the CDR3 is TGCGCCAGCAGCAACGGCAGACAGGGTAACACTGAAGCTTTCTTT. The whole variable domain, filled in from reference TRBV5-1 and TRBJ1-1, reads KAGVTQTPRYLIKTRGQQVTLSCSPISGHRSVSWYQQTPGQGLQFLFEYFSETQRNKGNFPGRFSGRQFSNSRSEMNVSTLELGDSALYLCASSNGRQGNTEAFFGQGTRLTVV.

About this clone itself: Other nucleotide sequences from this sample produce the same CDR3. The chain recombines TRBV19 with TRBJ1-6; D is uncertain. Trimming stripped 2 bases from V and 5 bases from J, with 16 bases between. In germline, CDR1 is LNHDA, CDR2 SQIVND (reference sequence). This CDR3 contains 17 residues. The CDR3 region is CASSISRPSGDNSPLHF. The CDR3 DNA reads TGTGCCAGTAGTATATCGCGGCCCAGCGGAGATAATTCACCCCTCCACTTT.

The chain recombines TRBV5-6 with TRBJ1-5; D unclear. Trimming stripped 3 bases from V and 4 bases from J, with 14 bases between. CDR3 length equals 15 residues. Looked up from germline, CDR1 is SGHDT and CDR2 is YYEEEE. The CDR3 sequence: CASSSLRKPNQPQHF. As DNA, the CDR3 is TGTGCCAGCAGCTCCCTCAGGAAACCTAATCAGCCCCAGCATTTT.

The chain uses TRBV6-6 and TRBJ2-7; 7 bases match TRBD1. The V gene end was trimmed by 5 bases and the J gene end by 2 bases; junction bases not matched to a gene: 6. The length of the CDR3 is 14 residues. Per the germline V gene, CDR1 is MNHNY and CDR2 is SVGAGI (reference sequence). The CDR3 bases are TGTGCCAGCAGTGACAGGGCCGCTGCCTACGAGCAGTACTTC. It is translated as CASSDRAAAYEQYF.

This chain links TRBV29-1 with TRBJ1-1; D may be TRBD1 (6 bases). Trimming took 7 bases from V and 1 from J, leaving 13 bases between them. Germline V gives CDR1 SQVTM, CDR2 ANQGSEA. The CDR3 loop spans 13 amino acids. CDR3 amino acids: CSGIRGGNTEAFF. In nucleotides, the CDR3 is TGCAGCGGCATTAGGGGGGGGAACACTGAAGCTTTCTTT.

This clone showed up just once. V is TRBV2 and J is TRBJ2-2, with 8 bases lining up with TRBD1. J lost 2 bases, V lost 8 bases, and 4 bases had no gene match. The length of the CDR3 is 14 residues. Per the germline V gene, CDR1 is SNHLY and CDR2 is FYNNEI. CDR3 sequence reads: CASCGQGNTGELFF. The CDR3 DNA reads as TGTGCCAGCTGTGGACAGGGCAACACCGGGGAGCTGTTTTTT.

V usage is TRBV7-3 and J usage is TRBJ1-2, with TRBD1 matching over 10 bases. Germline values: CDR1 SGHTA, CDR2 FQGTGA. CDR3 size: 16 residues. The V segment lost 4 bases and the J segment 6 bases; nucleotides outside the gene matches: 11. Here the CDR3 DNA reads TGTGCCAGCAGCTCAACTCCCGGGACAGGGGTAAATGGCTACACCTTC. Translation: CASSSTPGTGVNGYTF.

The CDR3 is CAISESRTLNTGELFF. DNA of the CDR3: TGTGCCATCAGTGAGTCCCGGACACTGAACACCGGGGAGCTGTTTTTT. The rearrangement joins TRBV10-3 to TRBJ2-2; tentatively, D is TRBD1 (5 bases). Between the trimmed V and J ends, which lost 0 bases and 1 base, there was a span of 9 bases. CDR1 is ENHRY and CDR2 is SYGVKD in the germline V gene. The CDR3 extends over 16 amino acids.

In its sample, this clone was seen a few times. The chain combines TRBV5-1 with TRBJ2-3, with D uncertain. Germline V gene data show CDR1 as SGHRS and CDR2 as YFSETQ. This CDR3 has 15 amino acids. Trimming took off 0 bases at V and 2 bases at J, with 10 bases between the two ends. The CDR3 DNA follows: TGCGCCAGCAGCTTGGATGGAGTCCTCACAGATACGCAGTATTTT. As protein: CASSLDGVLTDTQYF.

This chain links TRBV5-6 with TRBJ2-1; 11 bases are shared with TRBD2. The CDR3 is made up of 16 amino acids. Germline V gene data show CDR1 as SGHDT and CDR2 as YYEEEE. The trim removed 2 bases at V and 4 bases at J, leaving 5 bases unmatched. CDR3 sequence (DNA): TGTGCCAGCAGCTTACGACTAGCGGGGTTGTACAATGAGCAGTTCTTC. Protein sequence: CASSLRLAGLYNEQFF.

This sequence joins TRBV7-8 and TRBJ1-1; a weak D match, TRBD1 (6 bases). Trimming shortened V by 1 base and J by 5 bases, and 17 bases separated the two germline ends. This CDR3 has 16 amino acids. Per germline, CDR1 SGHVS and CDR2 FQNEAQ. The CDR3 DNA reads TGTGCCAGCAGCTTAGAGGGGGGGCACGGAAGAACTGAAGCTTTCTTT. Its translation is CASSLEGGHGRTEAFF.

This clone was recorded once. The chain combines TRBV11-2 with TRBJ1-2, with D unresolved. V was clipped by 1 base and J by 4 bases, with 13 bases between them. Looked up from germline, CDR1 is SGHAT and CDR2 is FQNNGV. The length of the CDR3 is 15 residues. The DNA for the CDR3 is TGTGCCAGCAGCTTAGCAGTCTCTGGAGGCTATGGCTACACCTTC. Translating it yields CASSLAVSGGYGYTF.

J is TRBJ1-2 and V is TRBV9; D gene ambiguous. Trimming took off 1 base at V and 8 bases at J, with 9 bases between the two ends. The CDR3 has 12 residues. Germline CDR1 SGDLS, CDR2 YYNGEE. The CDR3 DNA reads as TGTGCCAGCAGCGTACCAGGCATCGGCTACACCTTC. Translation gives CASSVPGIGYTF.

The rearrangement uses TRBV6-5 and TRBJ1-1; no definite D call. V lost 0 bases to trimming and J lost 5 bases, with 10 bases between them. CDR3 length: 14 residues. The germline V gene has CDR1 MNHEY and CDR2 SVGAGI. In DNA form, the CDR3 reads TGTGCCAGCAGTTACTCCGATCTTCGGACTGAAGCTTTCTTT. Amino acid sequence: CASSYSDLRTEAFF.

The V call is TRBV11-2, the J call TRBJ1-5; possibly TRBD1 for D (6 bases). From germline, CDR1 is SGHAT and CDR2 FQNNGV. The CDR3 extends over 15 amino acids. V lost 4 bases and J 0 bases, leaving 10 bases between the germline ends. The CDR3 spells CASSSGTLSNQPQHF. The CDR3 coding sequence is TGTGCCAGCAGCTCCGGGACACTTAGCAATCAGCCCCAGCATTTT.

CDR3 amino acids: CASSLVRMEPLNTEAFF. CDR3 DNA: TGTGCCAGCAGCTTAGTGCGGATGGAACCTCTGAACACTGAAGCTTTCTTT. This chain connects TRBV7-9 to TRBJ1-1; D is unresolved. The CDR3 runs to 17 residues. V dropped 1 base and J dropped 0 bases, with 15 bases sitting between them. The germline gives CDR1 SEHNR, CDR2 FQNEAQ (reference sequence). The full variable domain, its missing parts supplied by reference TRBV7-9 and TRBJ1-1, is DTGVSQNPRHKITKRGQNVTFRCDPISEHNRLYWYRQTLGQGPEFLTYFQNEAQLEKSRLLSDRFSAERPKGSFSTLEIQRTEQGDSAMYLCASSLVRMEPLNTEAFFGQGTRLTVV.

The CDR3 DNA sequence: TGTGCCAGCCGAGGGACAGGTGGAAGGGAAAGCTCCTACAATGAGCAGTTCTTC. It codes for CASRGTGGRESSYNEQFF. The chain joins TRBV5-6 to TRBJ2-1; 8 positions match TRBD1. The CDR3 is 18 amino acids. J was trimmed by 0 bases and V by 7 bases; bases with no gene match: 15. Germline V CDR1 and CDR2: SGHDT, YYEEEE.

The chain carries TRBV5-1 and TRBJ2-3, with 9 bases lining up with TRBD2. Trimming removed 0 bases from V and 2 bases from J; junction bases left unmatched: 4. The CDR3 loop spans 16 amino acids. The germline V gene has CDR1 SGHRS and CDR2 YFSETQ. The CDR3 here is CASSLDSGGHTDTQYF. The DNA of the CDR3 is TGCGCCAGCAGCTTGGATAGCGGGGGACACACAGATACGCAGTATTTT.

The J gene is TRBJ2-5, the V gene TRBV19; no firm D call. The DNA matches TRBJ2-7 better at its end, which makes the J call doubtful. Germline V gives CDR1 LNHDA, CDR2 SQIVND (reference sequence). The CDR3 length is 13 residues. The CDR3, as DNA: TGTGCCAGTACAGATGTTAGCTCCTACGAGCAGTACTTC. Its protein is CASTDVSSYEQYF.

By sample share, this clone is medium-sized (0.01 to 0.1%). The chain couples TRBV4-1 to TRBJ2-6; tentative D call: TRBD1 (6 bases). V lost 4 bases and J 0 bases, leaving 10 bases between the germline ends. CDR1 is MGHRA and CDR2 is YSYEKL in the germline V gene. The CDR3 length is 16 residues. CDR3 coding DNA: TGCGCCAGCAGCCTACAGGGAACCTCTGGGGCCAACGTCCTGACTTTC. It specifies CASSLQGTSGANVLTF.

The chain links TRBV30 to TRBJ2-2; a weak D match, TRBD1 (5 bases). The CDR3 is made up of 16 amino acids. CDR1 and CDR2 from the germline V gene are GTSNPN and SVGIG (reference sequence). Deletions cut 3 bases from V and 6 bases from J, with 20 bases between. The CDR3: CAWSLRGTYPAGELFF. CDR3 sequence (DNA): TGTGCCTGGAGCCTAAGGGGCACCTACCCCGCCGGGGAGCTGTTTTTT.

V usage is TRBV23-1 and J usage is TRBJ2-1; D might be TRBD2 (5 bases). TRBV23-1 is noted as an ORF with a role that remains uncertain. V was clipped by 4 bases and J by 6 bases, with 13 bases between them. This CDR3 has 14 amino acids. CDR3 coding DNA: TGCGCCAGCAGTCGAATAACTAGAATCAATGAGCAGTTCTTC. It codes for CASSRITRINEQFF.

The V call is TRBV18, the J call TRBJ2-7, with 10 nucleotides matching TRBD1. The CDR3 is 17 amino acids. V shed 1 base and J 2 bases; nucleotides not matched to a gene: 8. Per the germline V gene, CDR1 is KGHSH and CDR2 is LQKENI. CDR3 region: CASSPRRGQGRPYEQYF. The CDR3 bases are TGTGCCAGCTCACCACGTCGGGGACAGGGGCGCCCCTACGAGCAGTACTTC.

V gene TRBV19 combines with J gene TRBJ2-1; 8 bases fit TRBD2. The CDR3 runs to 15 residues. Germline loops: CDR1 LNHDA, CDR2 SQIVND (reference sequence). V gave up 3 bases and J gave up 10 bases; unmatched junction bases: 11. The CDR3 sequence: CASSIGAGGEGEQFF. CDR3 bases: TGTGCCAGTAGTATTGGTGCGGGGGGTGAGGGGGAGCAGTTCTTC.

The chain links TRBV5-1 to TRBJ2-3; 8 bases fit TRBD1. The CDR3 is 15 residues long. Germline assignment: CDR1 SGHRS and CDR2 YFSETQ. Unmatched junction bases numbered 5, after V lost 5 bases and J lost 0 bases. The CDR3 region has the DNA TGCGCCAGCAGTTCGACAGGGGAAAGCACAGATACGCAGTATTTT. This codes for CASSSTGESTDTQYF.

This clone was seen more than once but under ten times. The CDR3 reads CSVGRGQYEQYF. The CDR3 nucleotides read TGCAGCGTTGGCAGGGGACAATACGAGCAGTACTTC. The rearrangement links TRBV29-1 to TRBJ2-7, with D perhaps TRBD1 (6 bases). CDR1 is SQVTM, CDR2 ANQGSEA, per germline. The CDR3 sequence is 12 residues long. Trimming took 4 bases from V and 4 from J, leaving 11 bases between them.

The chain combines TRBV5-4 with TRBJ2-3; TRBD1 agrees at 8 bases. Germline CDR1 reads SGHNT; CDR2 reads YYREEE (reference sequence). The CDR3 is 15 amino acids. V shed 0 bases, J shed 1 base, and the junction held 1 base outside the gene matches. CDR3 DNA sequence: TGTGCCAGCAGCTTGGAGACAGGGGGCACAGATACGCAGTATTTT. Translated, it gives CASSLETGGTDTQYF.

The chain couples TRBV6-1 to TRBJ2-6; D is unclear. The CDR3 has 15 residues. Germline V lookup: CDR1 MNHNS, CDR2 SASEGT. Trimming removed 7 bases from V and 0 bases from J, with 10 bases in between. The CDR3 sequence is CASTSQSSGANVLTF. CDR3 DNA: TGTGCCAGCACCTCACAGAGCTCTGGGGCCAACGTCCTGACTTTC.

To note about this clone: Additional DNA sequences in this sample encode the identical CDR3. CDR3 in amino acids: CASSLGGTSGVDTQYF. In DNA, the CDR3 is TGCGCCAGCAGCTTGGGCGGGACTAGCGGGGTCGATACGCAGTATTTT. The chain couples TRBV5-1 to TRBJ2-3, with TRBD2 matching over 13 bases. Unmatched junction bases numbered 4, after V lost 0 bases and J lost 6 bases. The CDR3 has 16 amino acids. CDR1 is SGHRS, CDR2 YFSETQ, per germline.